The present entry profiles one T cell receptor (beta chain) with its context. Its specificity is not known. This CDR3 has 15 residues. Germline V gene sequence: CDR1 MNHEY, CDR2 SVGAGI. V was pared by 0 bases and J by 4 bases, with 13 bases between. The data derive from a study of pediatric ulcerative colitis. Study-level findings and limits: Acute severe colitis showed lower rectal diversity from clonal expansions. Total lymphocyte DNA, not sorted subsets, was the template. Two rectal CDR3 clonotypes occurred in all ulcerative colitis patients.

Up to 500,000 reads were sequenced per sample. Profiling relied on immunoSEQ multiplex PCR, and the TCRdb table lists in-frame clones only, not all of them. The sample has about 64,000 clones; less than 90% are singletons. Sample: blood. The chain carries TRBV6-5 and TRBJ2-7; possibly TRBD2 for D (6 bases). The origin of this receptor is a boy aged 5 to 17 with severe ulcerative colitis. Written as DNA, the CDR3 is TGTGCCAGCAGTTACTCAACAGGAGGGAGGTACGAGCAGTACTTC. Amino acids: CASSYSTGGRYEQYF.